Following are 8 T cell receptor beta chains from one sample sequenced in a study of blood T cells in healthy people across ages. It was with a sample-barcoded 5' primer and a J-beta primer mix that a second PCR of roughly 7 to 12 cycles was run. One entry per CDR3 protein, called by TCRdb with MiXCR from the 5' RACE reads. The repertoire holds roughly 720,000 distinct CDR3 sequences, with 53% as singletons. The sample comprised blood. The receptors come from an elderly man in good health.

This chain links TRBV12-3 or TRBV12-4 with TRBJ1-1; 9 bases map to TRBD1. The CDR3 runs 15 residues. V was clipped by 5 bases and J by 0 bases; unmatched bases: 4. Here the CDR3 reads CASSHRDRVNTEAFF. In DNA, the CDR3 is TGTGCCAGCAGTCACCGGGACAGGGTGAACACTGAAGCTTTCTTT.

This clonotype showed up just once. The V and J genes are TRBV21-1 and TRBJ1-5. TRBV21-1 is a known pseudogene. CDR3 size: 15 residues. DNA for the CDR3: TGTGCCAGCAGCAAAGTCGAGGGTATGGGACAGCCCCAGCATTTT. Amino acids: CASSKVEGMGQPQHF.

The chain couples TRBV20-1 to TRBJ2-3, with 9 bases identical to TRBD2. Germline assignment: CDR1 DFQATT and CDR2 SNEGSKA (reference sequence). The length of the CDR3 is 17 residues. With 0 bases clipped from V and 0 bases from J, the junction kept 7 bases outside the gene matches. CDR3 nucleotides: TGCAGTGCTAGAGATCCAGCGGGAGGCCCTAGCACAGATACGCAGTATTTT. Protein sequence: CSARDPAGGPSTDTQYF.

This clonotype was counted only a few times. The rearrangement links TRBV29-1 to TRBJ2-1; 7 nucleotides match TRBD1. With 4 bases clipped from V and 8 bases from J, the junction kept 23 bases outside the gene matches. CDR1 is SQVTM, CDR2 ANQGSEA, per germline. The CDR3 contains 18 residues. In DNA, the CDR3 is TGCAGCGTTGCTTCAGGTCGGACAGGATATAGGTTTAAAGATGAGCAGTTCTTC. Protein: CSVASGRTGYRFKDEQFF.

This clonotype was picked up one time. The chain uses TRBV7-2 and TRBJ1-2, with 11 bases fitting TRBD1. After removal of 4 bases from V and 3 bases from J, the junction contained 4 bases not matched to a gene. The CDR3 runs to 15 residues. The germline V gene has CDR1 SGHTA and CDR2 FQGNSA. CDR3 residues: CASSSRTGGDYGYTF. In DNA, the CDR3 is TGTGCCAGCAGCTCAAGGACAGGGGGCGACTATGGCTACACCTTC.

This chain uses TRBV28 with TRBJ2-5, with 7 bases lining up with TRBD1. Germline V gene sequence: CDR1 MDHEN, CDR2 SYDVKM. CDR3 length: 15 amino acids. The junction had 9 bases not matched to a gene; V was cut back by 3 bases and J by 5 bases. Here the CDR3 reads CASSLTGIGSETQYF. CDR3 sequence (DNA): TGTGCCAGCAGTTTGACAGGGATCGGGTCGGAGACCCAGTACTTC.

J is TRBJ1-4 and V is TRBV5-1; D unresolved. Trimming removed 2 bases from V and 3 bases from J, with 8 bases in between. The CDR3 loop spans 14 amino acids. The germline CDR1 and CDR2 sequences are SGHRS and YFSETQ. The CDR3 DNA sequence: TGCGCCAGCAGCTTACAGCCATCTAATGAAAAACTGTTTTTT. Encoded protein: CASSLQPSNEKLFF.

V is TRBV18 and J is TRBJ2-3; possibly TRBD2 for D (6 bases). Germline V CDR1 and CDR2: KGHSH, LQKENI. V was pared by 2 bases and J by 3 bases, with 12 bases between. This CDR3 has 15 residues. CDR3: CASSPGLAQTDTQYF. In DNA form, the CDR3 reads TGTGCCAGCTCACCAGGGCTAGCGCAGACAGATACGCAGTATTTT. The entire variable domain, with the rest obtained from reference TRBV18 and TRBJ2-3, is as follows: NAGVMQNPRHLVRRRGQEARLRCSPMKGHSHVYWYRQLPEEGLKFMVYLQKENIIDESGMPKERFSAEFPKEGPSILRIQQVVRGDSAAYFCASSPGLAQTDTQYFGPGTRLTVL.